Given below is one T cell receptor beta chain in context. Its matching antigen is unknown. The data were taken from a study of radiotherapy plus CTLA-4 blockade in lung cancer. Profiled with immunoSEQ multiplex PCR; TCRdb holds only in-frame clones, not every one. The sample carries more than 55,000 clones, 77% recorded once. Germline lookup yields CDR1 SGHTS and CDR2 YDEGEE. J lost 7 bases, V lost 6 bases, and 11 bases had no gene match. The CDR3 totals 14 residues. Study-wide results and limits: Among blood TCR repertoires after radiotherapy plus ipilimumab, tumor-derived clones expanded.

Sequenced here: peripheral blood, sampled from a patient treated with radiotherapy plus ipilimumab. The J gene is TRBJ2-5, the V gene TRBV5-8; 8 bases line up with TRBD1. The TCR sequence derives from a human donor with non-small cell lung cancer who had a partial response to radiotherapy plus ipilimumab. The CDR3 DNA reads TGTGCCAGCAACCCACGGACAGGGACGGGGACCCAGTACTTC. Its translation: CASNPRTGTGTQYF.